The rows below give T cell receptor beta chains drawn from one sample of a study of cytomegalovirus exposure and HLA in healthy donors. Using immunoSEQ multiplex PCR, the repertoire was profiled, and TCRdb retains in-frame clones only, with some absent. The sample lists 100,000 to 150,000 clones, roughly 80% occurring once. Sequencing input: PBMCs. These receptors originate from a woman aged 50 to 60 in good health and CMV-seronegative. The CDR3 runs from the conserved cysteine through the conserved F or W. The D gene is left open where the match is weak.

D gene: .; J gene: TRBJ2-1; V gene: TRBV19; CDR3 protein: CASSIGGYQLNEQFF
D gene: .; J gene: TRBJ1-5; V gene: TRBV21-1; CDR3 protein: CASSKVQGPQHF
D gene: .; J gene: TRBJ2-3; V gene: TRBV14; CDR3 protein: CASSIVDTQYF
D gene: .; J gene: TRBJ1-1; V gene: TRBV5-8; CDR3 protein: CASSPRGGSRGGNTEAFF
D gene: .; J gene: TRBJ1-3; V gene: TRBV30; CDR3 protein: CAWSVSSGNTIYF
D gene: TRBD1; J gene: TRBJ1-3; V gene: TRBV6-6; CDR3 protein: CASSSSAGTGGRNIYF
D gene: .; J gene: TRBJ2-1; V gene: TRBV28; CDR3 protein: CASITTGYNEQFF
D gene: .; J gene: TRBJ1-3; V gene: TRBV10-3; CDR3 protein: CAISESRLRNSGNTIYF
D gene: TRBD2; J gene: TRBJ2-1; V gene: TRBV4-2; CDR3 protein: CASSQAGTSGRGSSYNEQFF
D gene: .; J gene: TRBJ2-3; V gene: TRBV27; CDR3 protein: CASSLGHPRTDTQYF
D gene: .; J gene: TRBJ2-5; V gene: TRBV15; CDR3 protein: CATSSPGQETQYF
D gene: .; J gene: TRBJ2-2; V gene: TRBV7-3; CDR3 protein: CASSLGGLGTGELFF
D gene: .; J gene: TRBJ2-5; V gene: TRBV18; CDR3 protein: CASSPLAQETQYF